Each of the 6 T cell receptor beta chains below was sequenced from the same sample in a study of cytomegalovirus exposure and HLA in healthy donors. 60 Vbeta and 13 Jbeta primers were used in PCR. Assay: immunoSEQ multiplex PCR; the TCRdb copy retains only in-frame clones and omits some. The sample comprises over 85,000 clones, roughly two thirds of which are singletons, and more than 3% rests with the top ten. Sequenced material: PBMCs. The receptors come from a man aged 35 to 55 in good health and CMV-seronegative.

The CDR3 DNA sequence: TGTGCCAGCAGTCGCCGGGAGCAGTACTTC. Translation gives CASSRREQYF. This chain joins TRBV6-5 and TRBJ2-7, with no clear D. Trimming left V 5 bases short and J 7 bases short, with 6 bases between. This CDR3 is 10 amino acids long. The germline gives CDR1 MNHEY, CDR2 SVGAGI.

There are a few counts of this clone. The chain has TRBV4-3 and TRBJ1-2; 7 bases match TRBD1. CDR3 length equals 16 residues. With V trimmed by 1 base and J by 5 bases, 10 bases remained unmatched. Per germline, CDR1 LGHNA and CDR2 YSLEER. CDR3 nucleotide sequence: TGCGCCAGCAGCCAAGCTGACAGGGTCTTTGAGTATGGCTACACCTTC. Its translation: CASSQADRVFEYGYTF.

The J gene is TRBJ2-5, the V gene TRBV9, with a possible D match to TRBD1 (5 bases). The germline V and J ends were trimmed by 3 bases and 0 bases, with 18 bases remaining between them. This CDR3 region has 17 residues. Per the germline V gene, CDR1 is SGDLS and CDR2 is YYNGEE. CDR3 loop: CASSASSSTAYQETQYF. The CDR3 nucleotides read TGTGCCAGCAGCGCCAGCTCCTCGACAGCGTACCAAGAGACCCAGTACTTC. Supplemented by reference TRBV9 and TRBJ2-5, the full variable domain reads DSGVTQTPKHLITATGQRVTLRCSPRSGDLSVYWYQQSLDQGLQFLIQYYNGEERAKGNILERFSAQQFPDLHSELNLSSLELGDSALYFCASSASSSTAYQETQYFGPGTRLLVL.

V is TRBV5-8 and J is TRBJ1-6, with 8 positions matching TRBD1. Germline values: CDR1 SGHTS, CDR2 YDEGEE. This CDR3 comprises 14 residues. V gave up 4 bases and J gave up 10 bases; unmatched junction bases: 7. CDR3 sequence (DNA): TGTGCCAGCAGCCCAGGACAGGGAGGATCACCCCTCCACTTT. Protein sequence: CASSPGQGGSPLHF.

The chain carries TRBV7-6 and TRBJ2-7, with D maybe TRBD2 (5 bases). Germline CDR1 is SGHVS and CDR2 is FNYEAQ. With 5 bases removed from V and 4 bases from J, the gap between germline ends came to 6 bases. This CDR3 has 11 residues. The CDR3 loop is CASSGSYEQYF. The CDR3 region has the DNA TGTGCCAGCAGCGGGAGTTACGAGCAGTACTTC.

The rearrangement links TRBV6-1 to TRBJ2-7; TRBD1 is a possible D gene (5 bases). V gave up 7 bases and J gave up 5 bases, with 9 bases separating them. The length of the CDR3 is 11 residues. Looked up from germline, CDR1 is MNHNS and CDR2 is SASEGT. DNA for the CDR3: TGTGCCAGCAACAGGTTCGACGAGCAGTACTTC. It encodes CASNRFDEQYF.